A single sample is the source of the 17 T cell receptor beta chains below, sequenced in a study of CD4+ T cells in melanoma. Generated by immunoSEQ multiplex PCR, the TCRdb table keeps only in-frame clones and is missing some. The sample lists 9,600 or so clones, about 73% occurring once. Sequenced material: cells from a culture (not recorded whether cultured in vitro). The receptors come from a human donor with melanoma.

This chain joins TRBV12-3 or TRBV12-4 and TRBJ1-1; TRBD1 matches 7 bases. The CDR3 has 13 residues. J lost 11 bases, V lost 1 base, and 7 bases had no gene match. The CDR3 bases are TGTGCCAGCAGTTTAGGGACAGGCCTCATGGCTTTCTTT. It translates to CASSLGTGLMAFF.

The J gene is TRBJ2-1, the V gene TRBV5-1, with D unresolved. CDR3 length: 13 amino acids. CDR1 and CDR2 from the germline V gene are SGHRS and YFSETQ. V shed 0 bases and J shed 2 bases, with 3 bases lying between them. The CDR3 DNA is TGCGCCAGCAGCTTGGACGCCTACAATGAGCAGTTCTTC. This gives the protein CASSLDAYNEQFF.

The chain is built from TRBV9 and TRBJ1-1; D uncertain. Germline CDR1 is SGDLS and CDR2 is YYNGEE. CDR3 length: 15 residues. V lost 2 bases and J 6 bases, leaving 17 bases between the germline ends. The CDR3 reads CASSVSPGNGPEAFF. CDR3 coding DNA: TGTGCCAGCAGCGTCAGCCCCGGGAACGGGCCTGAAGCTTTCTTT.

The V gene is TRBV4-1, the J gene TRBJ1-2; D is ambiguous. Germline CDR1 reads MGHRA; CDR2 reads YSYEKL. The ends were cut back, 5 bases at V and 0 bases at J, with 13 bases in the middle. The CDR3 loop spans 15 amino acids. The CDR3 is CASSFRAISNYGYTF. Here the CDR3 DNA reads TGCGCCAGCAGCTTCAGAGCGATTTCTAACTATGGCTACACCTTC.

The chain combines TRBV3-1 (or the pseudogene TRBV3-2) with TRBJ2-3, with no clear D. The CDR3 runs to 16 residues. V was shortened by 1 base and J by 6 bases, with 17 bases between the two germline ends. Germline CDR1 LGHDT, CDR2 YNNKEL (reference sequence). DNA of the CDR3: TGTGCCAGCAGCCAAGTTATTTGGGGTGAAGCTGATACGCAGTATTTT. Translation: CASSQVIWGEADTQYF.

The chain has TRBV5-1 and TRBJ2-5; 8 bases agree with TRBD2. V lost 0 bases and J lost 5; bases outside the gene matches: 9. The germline V gene has CDR1 SGHRS and CDR2 YFSETQ. The CDR3 has 16 amino acids. The CDR3 loop is CASSLVSGGQVETQYF. In nucleotides, the CDR3 is TGCGCCAGCAGCTTGGTCTCGGGGGGGCAGGTTGAGACCCAGTACTTC.

This chain connects TRBV2 to TRBJ1-1; D not certain. V was shortened by 1 base and J by 9 bases, with 9 bases between the two germline ends. The CDR3 is 12 amino acids. Per germline, CDR1 SNHLY and CDR2 FYNNEI. The CDR3 nucleotides read TGTGCCAGCAGTGAAGAGGAAAAAAAAGCTTTCTTT. Translating gives CASSEEEKKAFF.

This clone turned up a few times. The chain links TRBV29-1 to TRBJ1-3; D uncertain. The V gene lost 5 bases and the J gene lost 0 bases, with 5 bases spanning the gap. There are 12 residues in the CDR3. Germline values: CDR1 SQVTM, CDR2 ANQGSEA. CDR3 bases: TGCAGCGTTTTCAACTCTGGAAACACCATATATTTT. This encodes CSVFNSGNTIYF.

The chain links TRBV15 to TRBJ2-1, with D perhaps matching TRBD1 or TRBD2 (6 bases each). Germline V gene lookup returns CDR1 LNHNV and CDR2 YYDKDF (reference sequence). Trimming took 0 bases from V and 9 from J, leaving 12 bases between them. CDR3 length: 14 amino acids. The CDR3 is CATSRDLGGLEQFF. CDR3 nucleotides: TGTGCCACCAGCAGAGATCTGGGGGGCCTTGAGCAGTTCTTC.

The chain combines TRBV10-2 with TRBJ1-2, with D hard to call. Germline CDR1 reads WSHSY; CDR2 reads SAAADI. Trimming cost V 0 bases and J 6 bases, with 8 bases left between them. CDR3 length equals 13 residues. CDR3 sequence: CASSESTRNGYTF. CDR3 DNA sequence: TGCGCCAGCAGTGAGTCGACTCGGAATGGCTACACCTTC.

The chain employs TRBV14 and TRBJ1-3, with 8 bases identical to TRBD1. Germline lookup yields CDR1 SGHDN and CDR2 FVKESK. The CDR3 is made up of 13 amino acids. J gave up 2 bases and V 6 bases, and 0 bases lay outside the gene matches. The DNA for the CDR3 is TGTGCCAGCAGGGACAGGGCTGGAAACACCATATATTTT. Translated: CASRDRAGNTIYF.

By frequency in the sample, this clone is medium-sized (0.01 to 0.1%). The V and J genes are TRBV9 and TRBJ1-1, with TRBD1 as a possible D gene (6 bases). CDR1 and CDR2 (germline): SGDLS, YYNGEE. Trimming cost V 4 bases and J 1 base, with 14 bases left between them. This CDR3 is built from 15 residues. The CDR3: CASSLQGPPNTEAFF. In nucleotides, the CDR3 is TGTGCCAGCAGCCTACAGGGACCACCGAACACTGAAGCTTTCTTT.

This clone occurred a few times. The V and J genes are TRBV2 and TRBJ2-3, with D possibly TRBD2 on 6 matching bases. The V gene's germline CDR1 is SNHLY and CDR2 FYNNEI. CDR3 length: 14 amino acids. The ends were cut back, 7 bases at V and 4 bases at J, with 15 bases in the middle. The CDR3 DNA follows: TGTGCCAGCAAAAAAGGAGGGGCGGCAGATACGCAGTATTTT. Protein sequence: CASKKGGAADTQYF.

The chain joins TRBV2 to TRBJ2-3; 8 positions agree with TRBD1. The CDR3 has 15 residues. Germline CDR1 reads SNHLY; CDR2 reads FYNNEI. With V trimmed by 3 bases and J by 5 bases, 7 bases remained unmatched. The DNA of the CDR3 is TGTGCCAGCAGTGACCCGGACAGGGCTGGAGATACGCAGTATTTT. Translation gives CASSDPDRAGDTQYF.

CDR3 residues: CASSLDGSADTQYF. CDR3 nucleotides: TGCGCCAGCAGCTTGGACGGCTCCGCAGATACGCAGTATTTT. The genes are TRBV5-1 and TRBJ2-3; no firm D call. The V and J ends lost 0 bases and 4 bases respectively, with 9 bases between them. This CDR3 is built from 14 residues. Germline CDR1 and CDR2: SGHRS and YFSETQ.

The CDR3 reads CASSPSQTGANVLTF. Here the CDR3 DNA reads TGTGCCAGCTCACCAAGCCAGACTGGGGCCAACGTCCTGACTTTC. V and J are TRBV18 and TRBJ2-6; D call uncertain. The CDR3 sequence is 15 residues long. Trimming shortened V by 2 bases and J by 2 bases, and 7 bases separated the two germline ends. Germline values: CDR1 KGHSH, CDR2 LQKENI.

This chain connects TRBV3-1 (or the pseudogene TRBV3-2) to TRBJ1-1, with unresolved D. The CDR3 is 13 residues long. From germline, CDR1 is LGHDT and CDR2 YNNKEL (reference sequence). Trimming stripped 1 base from V and 11 bases from J, with 14 bases between. The CDR3 here is CASSQAELRTAFF. The CDR3 DNA follows: TGTGCCAGCAGCCAAGCAGAGCTGCGAACGGCTTTCTTT.